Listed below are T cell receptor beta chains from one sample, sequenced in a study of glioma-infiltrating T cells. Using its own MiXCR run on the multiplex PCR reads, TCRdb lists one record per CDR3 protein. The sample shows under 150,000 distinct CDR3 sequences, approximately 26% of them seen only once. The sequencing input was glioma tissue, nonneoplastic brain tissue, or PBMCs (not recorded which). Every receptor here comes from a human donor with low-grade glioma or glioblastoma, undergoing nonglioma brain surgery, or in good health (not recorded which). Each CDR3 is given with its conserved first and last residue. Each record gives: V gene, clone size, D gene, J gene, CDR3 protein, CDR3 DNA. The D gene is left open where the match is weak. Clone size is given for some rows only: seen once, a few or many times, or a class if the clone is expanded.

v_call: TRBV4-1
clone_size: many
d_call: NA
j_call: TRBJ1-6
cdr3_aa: CASSQDRTPLHF
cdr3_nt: TGCGCCAGCAGCCAAGATAGGACACCCCTCCACTTT

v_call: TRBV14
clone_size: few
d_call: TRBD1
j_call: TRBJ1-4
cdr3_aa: CASSGRQGTANEKLFF
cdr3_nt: TGTGCCAGCAGCGGACGACAGGGGACGGCTAATGAAAAACTGTTTTTT

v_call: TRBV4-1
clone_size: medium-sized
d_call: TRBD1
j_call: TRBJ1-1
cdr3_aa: CASSQSGTGSLVGAFF
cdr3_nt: TGCGCCAGCAGCCAATCCGGGACAGGGTCCTTGGTTGGAGCTTTCTTT

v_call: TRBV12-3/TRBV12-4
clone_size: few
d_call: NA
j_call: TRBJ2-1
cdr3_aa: CASSFSRPISYNEQFF
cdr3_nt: TGTGCCAGCAGTTTTTCCAGACCGATCTCCTACAATGAGCAGTTCTTC

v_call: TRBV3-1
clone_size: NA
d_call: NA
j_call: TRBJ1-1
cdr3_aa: CASSQDPTPRAFF
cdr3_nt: TGTGCCAGCAGCCAAGATCCGACCCCCCGGGCTTTCTTT

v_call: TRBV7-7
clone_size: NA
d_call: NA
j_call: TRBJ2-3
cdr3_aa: CASSSGDLAVQYF
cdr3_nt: TGTGCTAGCAGCTCGGGGGATTTGGCGGTGCAGTATTTT

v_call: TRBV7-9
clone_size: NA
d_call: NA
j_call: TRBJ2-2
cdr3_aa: CASSVEALNTGELFF
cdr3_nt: TGTGCCAGCAGCGTGGAGGCGCTGAACACCGGGGAGCTGTTTTTT

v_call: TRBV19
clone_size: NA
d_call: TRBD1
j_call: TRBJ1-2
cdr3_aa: CASSRDRANYGYTF
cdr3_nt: TGTGCCAGTAGCAGGGACAGGGCTAACTATGGCTACACCTTC

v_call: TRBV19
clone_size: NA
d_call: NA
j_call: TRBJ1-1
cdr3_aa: CASRGRYDVDDTEAFF
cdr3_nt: TGTGCCAGTAGGGGGAGGTACGATGTGGACGACACTGAAGCTTTCTTT

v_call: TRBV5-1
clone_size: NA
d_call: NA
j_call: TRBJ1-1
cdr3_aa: CASSLRQNSMNTEAFF
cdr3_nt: TGCGCCAGCAGCTTGCGACAGAATAGTATGAACACTGAAGCTTTCTTT

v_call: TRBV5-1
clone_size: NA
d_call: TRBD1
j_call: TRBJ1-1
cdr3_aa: CASSQRGTANTEAFF
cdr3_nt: TGCGCCAGCAGCCAACGGGGGACAGCGAACACTGAAGCTTTCTTT

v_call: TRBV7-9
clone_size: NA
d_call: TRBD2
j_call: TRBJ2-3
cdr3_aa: CASSPGTSEVTQYF
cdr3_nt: TGTGCCAGCAGCCCCGGGACTAGCGAAGTTACGCAGTATTTT

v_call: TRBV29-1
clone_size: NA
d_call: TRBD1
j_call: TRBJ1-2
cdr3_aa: CSVAGGSNYGYTF
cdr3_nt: TGCAGCGTGGCAGGGGGATCTAACTATGGCTACACCTTC

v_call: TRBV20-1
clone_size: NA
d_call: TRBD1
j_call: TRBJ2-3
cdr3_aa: CSARRPGGNQPQYF
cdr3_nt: TGCAGTGCAAGACGCCCAGGGGGCAATCAGCCCCAGTATTTT

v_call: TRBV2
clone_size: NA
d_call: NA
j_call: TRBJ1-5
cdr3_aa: CASGPENQPQHF
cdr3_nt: TGTGCCAGCGGCCCGGAAAATCAGCCCCAGCATTTT

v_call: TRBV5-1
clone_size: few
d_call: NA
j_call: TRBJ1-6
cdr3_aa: CASSPDQNSPLHF
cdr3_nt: TGCGCCAGCAGCCCAGACCAGAATTCACCCCTCCACTTT

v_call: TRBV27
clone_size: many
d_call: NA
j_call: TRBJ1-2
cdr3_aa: CASSLAGENYGYTF
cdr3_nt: TGTGCCAGCAGTTTGGCAGGGGAGAACTATGGCTACACCTTC

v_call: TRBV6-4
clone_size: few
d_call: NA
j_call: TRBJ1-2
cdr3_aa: CASRDTPRDGYTF
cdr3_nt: TGTGCCAGCAGGGACACGCCGCGCGATGGCTACACCTTC

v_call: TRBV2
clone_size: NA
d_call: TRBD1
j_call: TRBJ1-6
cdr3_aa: CASSLTGENSPLHF
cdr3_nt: TGTGCCAGCAGCCTAACAGGGGAGAATTCACCCCTCCACTTT

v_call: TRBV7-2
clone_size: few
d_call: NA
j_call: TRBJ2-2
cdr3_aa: CASSLVERAGELFF
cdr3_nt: TGTGCCAGCAGCTTAGTCGAACGGGCCGGGGAGCTGTTTTTT

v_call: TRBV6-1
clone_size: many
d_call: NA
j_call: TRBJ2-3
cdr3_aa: CASSLVGLARLPDTQYF
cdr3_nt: TGTGCCAGCAGCCTCGTCGGGCTAGCCCGGCTCCCAGATACGCAGTATTTT

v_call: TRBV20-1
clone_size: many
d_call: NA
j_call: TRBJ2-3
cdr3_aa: CSIQLGSTQYF
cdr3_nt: TGCAGTATACAACTAGGATCAACGCAGTATTTT

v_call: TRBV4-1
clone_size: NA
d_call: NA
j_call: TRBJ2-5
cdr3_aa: CASRDGGPVETQYF
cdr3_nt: TGCGCCAGCAGGGACGGGGGCCCTGTAGAGACCCAGTACTTC

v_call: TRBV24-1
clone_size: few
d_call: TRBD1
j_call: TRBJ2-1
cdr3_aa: CATSRQGFFNEQFF
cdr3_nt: TGTGCCACCAGTAGACAGGGATTTTTCAATGAGCAGTTCTTC

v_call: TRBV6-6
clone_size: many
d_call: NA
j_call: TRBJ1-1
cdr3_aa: CASSYLQGGTEAFF
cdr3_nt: TGTGCCAGCAGTTACTTGCAGGGAGGCACTGAAGCTTTCTTT

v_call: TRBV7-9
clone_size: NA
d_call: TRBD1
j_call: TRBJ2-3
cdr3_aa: CASSWGTDGTDTQYF
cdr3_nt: TGTGCCAGCAGCTGGGGGACAGATGGCACAGATACGCAGTATTTT

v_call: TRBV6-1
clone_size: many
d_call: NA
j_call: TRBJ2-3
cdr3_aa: CASSVRPRDTQYF
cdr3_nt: TGTGCCAGCAGTGTCCGACCGAGGGATACGCAGTATTTT

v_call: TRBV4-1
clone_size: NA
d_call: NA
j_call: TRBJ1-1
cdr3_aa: CASSQGAVGGDDTEAFF
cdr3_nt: TGCGCCAGCAGCCAAGGGGCTGTGGGGGGGGATGACACTGAAGCTTTCTTT

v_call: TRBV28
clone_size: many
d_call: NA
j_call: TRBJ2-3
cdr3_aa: CASSSRRGVGDTQYF
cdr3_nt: TGTGCCAGCAGTTCCCGTCGTGGGGTTGGAGATACGCAGTATTTT

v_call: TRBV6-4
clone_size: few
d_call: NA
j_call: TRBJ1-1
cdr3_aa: CASTERDQGRRTEAFF
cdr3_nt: TGTGCCAGCACCGAGAGGGACCAGGGAAGGAGGACTGAAGCTTTCTTT

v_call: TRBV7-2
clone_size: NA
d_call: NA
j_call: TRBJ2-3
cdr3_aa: CASSFTAYSTDTQYF
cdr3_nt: TGTGCCAGCAGCTTCACAGCTTATAGCACAGATACGCAGTATTTT

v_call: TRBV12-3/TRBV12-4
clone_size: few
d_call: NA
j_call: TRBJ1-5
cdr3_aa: CASSLYWDQPQHF
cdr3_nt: TGTGCCAGCAGTTTATATTGGGATCAGCCCCAGCATTTT

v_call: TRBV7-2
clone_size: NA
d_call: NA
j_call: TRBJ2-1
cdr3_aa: CASSLGEIYEQFF
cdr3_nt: TGTGCCAGCAGCTTAGGGGAAATTTACGAGCAGTTCTTC

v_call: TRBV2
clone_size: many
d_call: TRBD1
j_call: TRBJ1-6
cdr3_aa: CASRTGNNSPLHF
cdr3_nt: TGTGCCAGCCGGACAGGGAATAATTCACCCCTCCACTTT

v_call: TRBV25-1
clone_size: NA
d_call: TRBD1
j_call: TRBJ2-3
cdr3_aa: CASSAADRTTQYF
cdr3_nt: TGTGCCAGCAGTGCGGCGGACAGGACAACGCAGTATTTT

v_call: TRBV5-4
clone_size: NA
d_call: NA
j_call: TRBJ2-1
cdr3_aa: CASSLLGSRDVRNNEQFF
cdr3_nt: TGTGCCAGCAGCCTGCTGGGGAGCCGGGACGTCCGGAACAATGAGCAGTTCTTC

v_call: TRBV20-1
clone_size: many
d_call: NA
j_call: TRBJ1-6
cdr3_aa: CSAPQGPNSPLHF
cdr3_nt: TGCAGTGCTCCACAGGGCCCAAATTCACCCCTCCACTTT

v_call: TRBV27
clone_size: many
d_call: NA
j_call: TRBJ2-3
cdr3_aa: CASSLSRASTDTQYF
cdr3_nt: TGTGCCAGCAGTTTATCCCGTGCTAGCACAGATACGCAGTATTTT

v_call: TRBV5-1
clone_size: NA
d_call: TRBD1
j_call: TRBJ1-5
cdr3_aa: CASSLGGQGNQPQHF
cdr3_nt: TGCGCCAGCAGCTTGGGGGGACAGGGCAATCAGCCCCAGCATTTT

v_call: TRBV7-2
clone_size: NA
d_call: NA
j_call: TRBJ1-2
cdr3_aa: CASSSGPNYGYTF
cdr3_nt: TGTGCCAGCAGCTCCGGGCCCAACTATGGCTACACCTTC

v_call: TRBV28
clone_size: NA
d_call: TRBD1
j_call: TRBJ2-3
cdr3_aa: CASTLQGADTQYF
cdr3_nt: TGTGCCAGCACCCTCCAGGGGGCAGATACGCAGTATTTT

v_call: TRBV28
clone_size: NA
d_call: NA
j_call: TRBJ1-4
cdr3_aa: CASKKEYGATNEKLFF
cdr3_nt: TGTGCCAGCAAAAAGGAGTACGGAGCAACTAATGAAAAACTGTTTTTT

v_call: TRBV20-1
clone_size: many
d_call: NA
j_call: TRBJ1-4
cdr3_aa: CSASRRRADEKLFF
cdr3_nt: TGCAGTGCTAGTCGAAGAAGGGCTGATGAAAAACTGTTTTTT

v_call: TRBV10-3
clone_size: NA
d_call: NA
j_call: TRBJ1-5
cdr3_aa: CAISESKDGNSNQPQHF
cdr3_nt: TGTGCCATCAGTGAGTCTAAGGACGGAAATAGCAATCAGCCCCAGCATTTT